This paragraph covers one T cell receptor beta chain sequence. The V end was cut by 0 bases, the J end by 3 bases, with 6 bases between. Germline CDR1 and CDR2: MGHRA and YSYEKL. This CDR3 contains 15 residues. TCRdb itself ran the 5' RACE reads through MiXCR, one entry per CDR3 protein. The table has hundreds of thousands of distinct CDR3 sequences, over 13% seen once. This specimen belongs to a study of T-cell memory formation after mild COVID-19. The rearrangement links TRBV4-1 to TRBJ1-6; possibly TRBD1 for D (5 bases). The TCR originated in a man between 18 and 29 years old who had mild COVID-19 (a few samples of this study predate the infection). Cell type and time point are not known. The specimen was PBMCs or a T cell subset sorted from them (not recorded which). The CDR3 spells CASSQEGDYNSPLHF. In DNA, the CDR3 is TGCGCCAGCAGCCAAGAGGGGGACTATAATTCACCCCTCCACTTT.